A selection of T cell receptor beta chains follows, all from one sample in a study of cytomegalovirus exposure and HLA in healthy donors. Sequenced by immunoSEQ multiplex PCR; TCRdb stores in-frame clones only, minus some. The top ten clones hold 6.5% of a sample with about 200,000 clones, 82% of them seen once. Material for sequencing was PBMCs. These receptors were taken from a woman aged 45-60 years in good health and CMV-seropositive. Each CDR3 is given with its conserved first and last residue. Each record gives: CDR3 protein, CDR3 DNA, clone size, V gene, J gene, D gene. The D gene is left open where the match is weak. Some rows mark clone size as missing; the rest say once, few, many or name a class of expanded clone.

CASTPDTSGNQPQHF	TGTGCCAGCACTCCCGATACATCTGGCAATCAGCCCCAGCATTTT	-	TRBV6-5	TRBJ1-5	-
CASSLVEETQYF	TGTGCCAGCAGCTTAGTAGAGGAGACCCAGTACTTC	-	TRBV11-2	TRBJ2-5	-
CASAQVNGRAADTQYF	TGCGCCAGCGCCCAGGTCAACGGGAGGGCAGCAGATACGCAGTATTTT	-	TRBV5-1	TRBJ2-3	TRBD2
CASSLDRAGTEAFF	TGCGCCAGCAGCCTGGACAGGGCGGGGACTGAAGCTTTCTTT	-	TRBV10-1	TRBJ1-1	TRBD1
CASSWDSLREQFF	TGTGCCAGCTCTTGGGACTCTCTGAGAGAGCAGTTCTTC	few	TRBV19	TRBJ2-1	-
CSVDGVAGVPDTQYF	TGCAGCGTTGACGGGGTAGCGGGAGTTCCAGATACGCAGTATTTT	once	TRBV29-1	TRBJ2-3	TRBD2
CASSRDRPGDEQFF	TGTGCCAGCAGCCGGGACAGGCCTGGGGATGAGCAGTTCTTC	-	TRBV2	TRBJ2-1	TRBD1
CAITEGGGTEAFF	TGTGCCATCACCGAAGGGGGCGGCACTGAAGCTTTCTTT	once	TRBV10-3	TRBJ1-1	TRBD1
CSVDQGRNTEAFF	TGCAGCGTTGATCAGGGCCGGAACACTGAAGCTTTCTTT	few	TRBV29-1	TRBJ1-1	-
CASSVATGSSINEKLFF	TGTGCCAGCAGCGTAGCTACAGGGAGTTCGATAAATGAAAAACTGTTTTTT	once	TRBV9	TRBJ1-4	-
CAISGRAGENEQYF	TGTGCCATCAGTGGGAGAGCGGGAGAGAACGAGCAGTACTTC	few	TRBV10-3	TRBJ2-7	TRBD2
CSVELDIRTDTQYF	TGCAGCGTTGAATTGGACATCCGCACAGATACGCAGTATTTT	once	TRBV29-1	TRBJ2-3	-
CASSPNGQGASTEAFF	TGTGCCAGCTCACCAAACGGACAGGGGGCGAGCACTGAAGCTTTCTTT	-	TRBV18	TRBJ1-1	TRBD1
CASSTKRGSSYNEQFF	TGTGCCAGCAGTACTAAGCGGGGGAGCTCCTACAATGAGCAGTTCTTC	few	TRBV28	TRBJ2-1	TRBD2
CASSPDRGETQYF	TGTGCCAGCAGTCCGGACAGGGGCGAGACCCAGTACTTC	-	TRBV27	TRBJ2-5	TRBD1
CASSLAGLAGRSGEQFF	TGTGCCAGCAGCTTGGCGGGACTAGCGGGACGTTCCGGTGAGCAGTTCTTC	-	TRBV5-4	TRBJ2-1	TRBD2
CSVVSGNYAGTGGSGANVLTF	TGCAGCGTTGTATCTGGTAACTACGCCGGGACAGGCGGCTCTGGGGCCAACGTCCTGACTTTC	-	TRBV29-1	TRBJ2-6	TRBD1
CASRFLGLAGNEQYF	TGTGCCAGCAGATTCTTGGGACTAGCGGGGAACGAGCAGTACTTC	-	TRBV2	TRBJ2-7	TRBD2
CASSPPGQNNYGYTF	TGTGCCAGCAGCCCCCCGGGACAGAATAACTATGGCTACACCTTC	once	TRBV5-4	TRBJ1-2	TRBD1
CASSPRRTANTEAFF	TGTGCCAGCAGCCCAAGGAGGACAGCGAACACTGAAGCTTTCTTT	few	TRBV7-6	TRBJ1-1	-
CASNKLAGDPTDTQYF	TGTGCCAGCAACAAACTAGCGGGGGACCCCACAGATACGCAGTATTTT	-	TRBV7-2	TRBJ2-3	TRBD2
CASSPRGGYSNQPQHF	TGTGCCAGCAGCCCTCGAGGAGGGTATAGCAATCAGCCCCAGCATTTT	-	TRBV28	TRBJ1-5	-
CASSPSRPGGLYEQYF	TGTGCCAGCAGCCCATCGCGCCCGGGGGGGCTATACGAGCAGTACTTC	-	TRBV7-2	TRBJ2-7	TRBD2
CSVDQTGSRGYTF	TGCAGCGTTGATCAAACAGGGTCGAGAGGCTACACCTTC	-	TRBV29-1	TRBJ1-2	-
CASSFNGDRTYGYTF	TGCGCCAGCAGCTTTAACGGGGACAGGACCTATGGCTACACCTTC	-	TRBV5-1	TRBJ1-2	TRBD1
CASLTLRGDTQYF	TGTGCCAGCTTGACCCTCAGGGGAGATACGCAGTATTTT	-	TRBV7-2	TRBJ2-3	-
CASSVEGMGQPQHF	TGTGCCAGCAGTGTGGAGGGCATGGGTCAGCCCCAGCATTTT	-	TRBV6-1	TRBJ1-5	-
CASSLAGGTQYF	TGTGCCAGCAGCTTAGCGGGGGGTACACAGTATTTT	-	TRBV7-8	TRBJ2-3	-